This record covers a single TCR beta chain. What it binds is unknown. This entry comes from a study of T cell responses to AZD1222 COVID-19 vaccine. Points from the study as a whole: Vaccination with two AZD1222 doses was followed by a rise in Spike-specific TCR breadth and depth. Clonal diversity may have been underestimated in mostly white British donors.

V was clipped by 3 bases and J by 5 bases, with 8 bases between them. The CDR3 spans 12 residues. Germline CDR1 is SGDLS and CDR2 is YYNGEE. Generated by immunoSEQ multiplex PCR, the TCRdb table keeps only in-frame clones and is missing some. The table has about 170,000 clones, 80% to 90% seen once; the top ten hold approximately 6.9%. The sample consisted of peripheral blood, taken on day 0 of AZD1222 vaccination. This rearrangement joins TRBV9 to TRBJ2-5, with D unresolved. This receptor was identified in an adult in good health. CDR3 coding DNA: TGTGCCAGCAGCGCACAAAGCGAGACCCAGTACTTC. Protein: CASSAQSETQYF.